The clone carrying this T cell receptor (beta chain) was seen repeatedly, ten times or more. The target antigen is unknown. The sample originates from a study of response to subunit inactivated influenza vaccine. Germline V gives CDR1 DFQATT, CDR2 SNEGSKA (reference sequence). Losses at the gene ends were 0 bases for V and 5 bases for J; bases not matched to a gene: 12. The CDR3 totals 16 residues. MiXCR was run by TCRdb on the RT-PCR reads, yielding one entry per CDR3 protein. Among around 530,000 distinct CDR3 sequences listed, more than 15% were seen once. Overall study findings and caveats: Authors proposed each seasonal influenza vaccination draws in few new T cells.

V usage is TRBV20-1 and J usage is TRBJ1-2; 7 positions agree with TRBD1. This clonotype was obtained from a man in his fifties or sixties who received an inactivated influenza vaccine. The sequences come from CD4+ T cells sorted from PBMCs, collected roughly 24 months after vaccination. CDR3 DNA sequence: TGCAGTGCTAGAGATAGGTGGGAGACAGGGTGGTATGGCTACACCTTC. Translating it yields CSARDRWETGWYGYTF.